Presented here are 9 T cell receptor beta chains from one specimen sequenced in a study of T cells in Graves' hyperthyroidism and ophthalmopathy (dated by TCRdb to the late 2010s). The method was multiplex PCR. TCRdb records Illumina HiSeq 2000 as the sequencer. The TCR beta CDR3 regions were amplified from RNA transcripts. The first round of RT-PCR for the TCR CDR3 was performed with the HTBI primer set and the Qiagen OneStep RT-PCR kit. Starting from the raw public reads, TCRdb applied fastp trimming at Q25, assembled clones with MiXCR and retained in-frame beta chains. Under each unique CDR3 protein, matching rows form one entry showing the most common genes and DNA. The sample table contains under 350,000 distinct CDR3 sequences; only one count was recorded for approximately 15% of them. Of the sample, around 61% falls within the top ten clones. The sequencing sample was made of blood. The receptors were gathered from a woman aged 55-69 years with Graves' ophthalmopathy.

This clonotype was recorded many times. The CDR3: CATQGQGKDGYTF. CDR3 DNA: TGTGCCACCCAAGGACAGGGGAAGGATGGCTACACCTTC. The V gene is TRBV24-1, the J gene TRBJ1-2; 9 bases are shared with TRBD1. Germline assignment: CDR1 KGHDR and CDR2 SFDVKD. The CDR3 sequence is 13 residues long. V lost 9 bases, J lost 6 bases, and 7 bases stayed unmatched.

The table lists this clonotype with many counts. CDR3 region: CSASPNGGSDTQYF. The CDR3 DNA sequence: TGCAGTGCTTCCCCCAACGGGGGGTCAGATACGCAGTATTTT. The rearrangement joins TRBV20-1 to TRBJ2-3; TRBD2 aligns across 7 bases. V lost 5 bases, J lost 4 bases, and 9 bases stayed unmatched. Germline CDR1 DFQATT, CDR2 SNEGSKA (reference sequence). The CDR3 is 14 residues long.

The J gene is TRBJ1-1, the V gene TRBV28, with TRBD1 matching over 7 bases. J lost 6 bases, V lost 3 bases, and 7 bases had no gene match. Germline CDR1 MDHEN, CDR2 SYDVKM. This CDR3 comprises 14 residues. CDR3 coding DNA: TGTGCCAGCAGTTTTCTGGGACAGTCGCCTGAAGCTTTCTTT. It yields the protein CASSFLGQSPEAFF.

In this sample, this clonotype turned up many times. The chain carries TRBV6-1 and TRBJ2-7, with TRBD2 as a possible D gene (6 bases). Trimming left V 5 bases short and J 6 bases short, with 23 bases between. Per the germline V gene, CDR1 is MNHNS and CDR2 is SASEGT. This CDR3 comprises 16 residues. DNA of the CDR3: TGTGCCAGCAGTTCAAGCCTCGGGGAGGTGGGCTCCGAGCAGTACTTC. Translating gives CASSSSLGEVGSEQYF.

This rearrangement joins TRBV3-1 to TRBJ2-3; 7 nucleotides align to TRBD1. CDR3 length equals 19 residues. Trimming took 0 bases from V and 4 from J; bases not matched to a gene: 16. Germline V gene data show CDR1 as LGHDT and CDR2 as YNNKEL (reference sequence). CDR3 bases: TGTGCCAGCAGCCAAGAATCTGCGAACAGGGGCTTTGTTTCAGATACGCAGTATTTT. Translated: CASSQESANRGFVSDTQYF.

The chain employs TRBV20-1 and TRBJ2-1, with 12 positions matching TRBD2. Trimming removed 5 bases from V and 3 bases from J; junction bases left unmatched: 5. The CDR3 is 15 residues long. The V gene's germline CDR1 is DFQATT and CDR2 SNEGSKA (reference sequence). CDR3 sequence reads: CSARLAGDLYNEQFF. The CDR3 coding sequence is TGCAGTGCTCGACTAGCGGGGGACCTCTACAATGAGCAGTTCTTC.

This clonotype was observed a few times. This chain links TRBV20-1 with TRBJ2-3; D is unclear. This CDR3 comprises 14 residues. The germline V gene encodes CDR1 DFQATT and CDR2 SNEGSKA (reference sequence). V lost 2 bases to trimming and J lost 1 base, with 10 bases between them. The CDR3 protein is CSARSTSRTDTQYF. The CDR3 region has the DNA TGCAGTGCTAGATCGACAAGCCGCACAGATACGCAGTATTTT.

This clonotype occurred a few times. This rearrangement joins TRBV10-3 to TRBJ2-1; a possible D gene is TRBD1 (6 bases). The germline V gene has CDR1 ENHRY and CDR2 SYGVKD. This CDR3 is 15 amino acids long. With 4 bases removed from V and 3 bases from J, the gap between germline ends came to 13 bases. CDR3 sequence reads: CAISGSTGLYNEQFF. CDR3 DNA: TGTGCCATCAGTGGGTCTACAGGGCTCTACAATGAGCAGTTCTTC.

This clonotype was recorded many times. The gene calls are TRBV5-6 and TRBJ2-7, with unresolved D. The CDR3 totals 15 residues. In germline, CDR1 is SGHDT, CDR2 YYEEEE. Trimming cost V 4 bases and J 3 bases, with 17 bases left between them. In DNA, the CDR3 is TGTGCCAGCAGCCCCGGACGCGGACGGCTCTACGAGCAGTACTTC. Translation: CASSPGRGRLYEQYF.